This is a list of T cell receptor beta chains from one sample in a study of breast tumors, draining lymph nodes, adjacent tissues. Using its own MiXCR run on the multiplex PCR reads, TCRdb lists one record per CDR3 protein. The sample lists about 180,000 distinct CDR3 sequences, 33% seen once, with 3.8% in the top ten. Input material: axillary lymph node tissue. Source of these receptors: a female donor with breast cancer. Some clones in this sample may be carry-over from other donors' samples. CDR3s include the opening cysteine and the closing phenylalanine or tryptophan. D genes are given only for firm matches. Size values are once, few and many counts, or a class for expanded clones, and some rows have none.

CDR3 DNA: TGTGCCAGCAACCGACCAGACCCTGTCACAGATACGCAGTATTTT
CDR3 protein: CASNRPDPVTDTQYF
J gene: TRBJ2-3
clone size: many
V gene: TRBV2
D gene: NA

CDR3 DNA: TGCGGTGCTACATACATAAACAATGAGCAGTTCTTC
CDR3 protein: CGATYINNEQFF
J gene: TRBJ2-1
clone size: NA
V gene: TRBV20-1
D gene: NA

CDR3 DNA: TGCGCCAGCAGCCCGTTTGAGGGACCAGATACGCAGTATTTT
CDR3 protein: CASSPFEGPDTQYF
J gene: TRBJ2-3
clone size: many
V gene: TRBV4-1
D gene: NA

CDR3 DNA: TGTGCCAGCAGCGCCAGAGGCCGAAATCCGAGTAATGAAAAACTGTTTTTT
CDR3 protein: CASSARGRNPSNEKLFF
J gene: TRBJ1-4
clone size: NA
V gene: TRBV9
D gene: NA

CDR3 DNA: TGTGCCAGCAGTGACTCCAACGTGTACGAGCATTTT
CDR3 protein: CASSDSNVYEHF
J gene: TRBJ1-5
clone size: NA
V gene: TRBV25-1
D gene: NA

CDR3 DNA: TGTGCCACCAGTCCCGGGATCCCCGACCCCAACGAGCAGTACTTC
CDR3 protein: CATSPGIPDPNEQYF
J gene: TRBJ2-7
clone size: many
V gene: TRBV15
D gene: NA

CDR3 DNA: TGTGCCAGCAGACCATCCCGGACGAATGAAAAACTGTTT
CDR3 protein: CASRPSRTNEKLF
J gene: TRBJ1-6
clone size: NA
V gene: TRBV7-9
D gene: NA

CDR3 DNA: TGTGCCAGCAGCTTAGCCGGGGGGAGGATTTTCGGGGAGCTGTTTTTT
CDR3 protein: CASSLAGGRIFGELFF
J gene: TRBJ2-2
clone size: many
V gene: TRBV5-5
D gene: TRBD2

CDR3 DNA: TGTGCCAGCAGGTTGGCCATCGGGGCAGATACGCAGTATTTT
CDR3 protein: CASRLAIGADTQYF
J gene: TRBJ2-3
clone size: many
V gene: TRBV7-3
D gene: NA

CDR3 DNA: TGTGCCACCAGCAGAGATGGCGGGGGGGGGGACAATGAGCAGTTCTTC
CDR3 protein: CATSRDGGGGDNEQFF
J gene: TRBJ2-1
clone size: many
V gene: TRBV15
D gene: TRBD2

CDR3 DNA: TGTGCCAGCAGTCCCGAACTAGCGGGACTCTCCTACGAGCAGTACTTC
CDR3 protein: CASSPELAGLSYEQYF
J gene: TRBJ2-7
clone size: few
V gene: TRBV6-2/TRBV6-3
D gene: TRBD2

CDR3 DNA: TGCGCCAGCAGTGCGATAACCTGGGAGCAGTTCTTC
CDR3 protein: CASSAITWEQFF
J gene: TRBJ2-1
clone size: many
V gene: TRBV10-2
D gene: NA

CDR3 DNA: TGTGCCACCAGCAGAGATAGGGCGGCGGGAAACACCATATATTTT
CDR3 protein: CATSRDRAAGNTIYF
J gene: TRBJ1-3
clone size: many
V gene: TRBV15
D gene: NA

CDR3 DNA: TGTGCCAGCAGTTTGCCAGGGGTGGTGTATGGCTACACCTTC
CDR3 protein: CASSLPGVVYGYTF
J gene: TRBJ1-2
clone size: many
V gene: TRBV28
D gene: NA

CDR3 DNA: TGTGCCAGCAGCCGCGGGACTAGCGGGACTAGCTCCTACGAGCAGTACTTC
CDR3 protein: CASSRGTSGTSSYEQYF
J gene: TRBJ2-7
clone size: many
V gene: TRBV7-8
D gene: TRBD2

CDR3 DNA: TGTGCCACCAGTGATCGCGGGACAGAGGTCACAGATACGCAGTATTTT
CDR3 protein: CATSDRGTEVTDTQYF
J gene: TRBJ2-3
clone size: many
V gene: TRBV24-1
D gene: NA

CDR3 DNA: TGCAGTGCTAGCCTCTCTTTAAGAGGCCCGAGCTCCTACGAGCAGTACTTC
CDR3 protein: CSASLSLRGPSSYEQYF
J gene: TRBJ2-7
clone size: many
V gene: TRBV20-1
D gene: NA

CDR3 DNA: TGTGCCAGCAGCGTAGTTGCAGCGGCGAGCTCCTACAATGAGCAGTTCTTC
CDR3 protein: CASSVVAAASSYNEQFF
J gene: TRBJ2-1
clone size: NA
V gene: TRBV9
D gene: NA

CDR3 DNA: TGTGCCAGCAGCCAACACAGCACAGATACGCAGTATTTT
CDR3 protein: CASSQHSTDTQYF
J gene: TRBJ2-3
clone size: many
V gene: TRBV3-1
D gene: NA

CDR3 DNA: TGTGCCAGCAGCTTAGATTCCGGGACTATCGAAGAGACCCAGTACTTC
CDR3 protein: CASSLDSGTIEETQYF
J gene: TRBJ2-5
clone size: many
V gene: TRBV3-1
D gene: TRBD2

CDR3 DNA: TGCGCCAGCAGCCAAGTGACCACCAATGAGCAGTTCTTC
CDR3 protein: CASSQVTTNEQFF
J gene: TRBJ2-1
clone size: many
V gene: TRBV4-3
D gene: NA

CDR3 DNA: TGTGCCGGCGACCAGCGGGGGTACACAGATACGCAGTATTTT
CDR3 protein: CAGDQRGYTDTQYF
J gene: TRBJ2-3
clone size: many
V gene: TRBV6-4
D gene: TRBD2

CDR3 DNA: TGTGCCAGCAGCGTCCGGGACAGCCCTATTGGGCAGTACTTC
CDR3 protein: CASSVRDSPIGQYF
J gene: TRBJ2-7
clone size: many
V gene: TRBV7-8
D gene: TRBD1

CDR3 DNA: TGTGCTAGTGGTTTCTTTCGACCGGGACCTAAGGAAGCTTTCTTT
CDR3 protein: CASGFFRPGPKEAFF
J gene: TRBJ1-1
clone size: NA
V gene: TRBV12-5
D gene: NA

CDR3 DNA: TGCGCCGGCCGGGACAGGGAAAGCCACTATGGCTACACCTTC
CDR3 protein: CAGRDRESHYGYTF
J gene: TRBJ1-2
clone size: few
V gene: TRBV10-2
D gene: TRBD1